These 2 T cell receptor beta chains were sequenced from one sample in a study of blood T cells in healthy people across ages. Primers used in a second PCR of about 6 to 11 cycles were a sample-barcoded 5' primer and a J-beta primer mix. TCRdb reprocessed the 5' RACE reads with MiXCR, giving one entry per CDR3 protein. The table lists 550,000 to 700,000 distinct CDR3 sequences, 25% to 30% of them singletons. Sequencing used blood. All receptors come from a woman in her 70s in good health.

There are a few counts of this clonotype. The rearrangement links TRBV6-5 to TRBJ1-5; no reliable D call. V was trimmed by 6 bases and J by 4 bases, leaving 7 bases between them. This CDR3 spans 12 amino acids. From germline, CDR1 is MNHEY and CDR2 SVGAGI. The CDR3 coding sequence is TGTGCCAGCAGGAATGGAAATCAGCCCCAGCATTTT. Protein product: CASRNGNQPQHF.

The V call is TRBV4-2, the J call TRBJ1-1, with D uncertain. Germline lookup yields CDR1 LGHNA and CDR2 YNFKEQ. This CDR3 has 16 amino acids. Trimming pared 0 bases from V and 1 base from J, leaving 12 bases between. DNA for the CDR3: TGTGCCAGCAGCCAAGATTTATTGGTCTCGAACACTGAAGCTTTCTTT. Protein product: CASSQDLLVSNTEAFF.